Each of the 8 T cell receptor beta chains below was sequenced from the same sample in a study of technical replicates of blood from a handful of donors. Profiled with immunoSEQ multiplex PCR; TCRdb holds only in-frame clones, not every one. This table has about 69,000 clones, around 90% appearing once. The sample consisted of PBMCs. The receptors derive from a human donor in good health. Some clones in this sample may be carry-over from other donors' samples.

The chain employs TRBV19 and TRBJ1-1; D gene unclear. The germline V and J ends were trimmed by 4 bases and 0 bases, with 18 bases remaining between them. This CDR3 contains 17 residues. The germline gives CDR1 LNHDA, CDR2 SQIVND (reference sequence). CDR3 amino acids: CASSTRSSGIVNTEAFF. The CDR3 DNA follows: TGTGCCAGTAGTACCCGAAGTTCCGGGATTGTGAACACTGAAGCTTTCTTT.

The CDR3: CASSPFGPGSYNEQFF. Written as DNA, the CDR3 is TGTGCCAGCAGCCCGTTTGGTCCCGGCTCCTACAATGAGCAGTTCTTC. This sequence joins TRBV7-6 and TRBJ2-1; D is unclear. The CDR3 contains 16 residues. Germline CDR1 SGHVS, CDR2 FNYEAQ. The V end lost 5 bases, the J end lost 0 bases, and 14 bases lay between the germline ends.

The rearrangement links TRBV6-6 to TRBJ1-1, with 7 nucleotides matching TRBD1. V was pared by 6 bases and J by 2 bases, with 3 bases of the junction left unmatched. The CDR3 runs 13 residues. Germline V gives CDR1 MNHNY, CDR2 SVGAGI (reference sequence). The CDR3 spells CASRGQLNTEAFF. The CDR3 region has the DNA TGTGCCAGCAGGGGACAGCTTAACACTGAAGCTTTCTTT.

The chain couples TRBV9 to TRBJ2-1; perhaps TRBD1 as D (5 bases). The CDR3 runs to 15 residues. CDR1 is SGDLS, CDR2 YYNGEE, per germline. V was pared by 2 bases and J by 0 bases, with 9 bases between. The CDR3 protein is CASSVTGSSYNEQFF. The CDR3 DNA reads TGTGCCAGCAGCGTTACAGGAAGCTCCTACAATGAGCAGTTCTTC.

A few counts support this clone. The chain recombines TRBV7-9 with TRBJ2-2; perhaps TRBD1 as D (6 bases). The CDR3 spans 14 residues. Germline V lookup: CDR1 SEHNR, CDR2 FQNEAQ (reference sequence). With 4 bases removed from V and 3 bases from J, the gap between germline ends came to 9 bases. This CDR3 is CASSSDSYTGELFF. CDR3 DNA: TGTGCCAGCAGCTCGGACAGCTACACCGGGGAGCTGTTTTTT.

Here the CDR3 DNA reads TGTGCCAGCAGCCAAGCACTAGGGTCACCCCTCCACTTT. Amino acid sequence: CASSQALGSPLHF. This chain links TRBV14 with TRBJ1-6; D is uncertain. This CDR3 has 13 amino acids. Germline V gives CDR1 SGHDN, CDR2 FVKESK. V lost 1 base and J lost 10, with 8 bases in between.

The rearrangement links TRBV7-2 to TRBJ2-5; D remains ambiguous. CDR1 and CDR2 (germline): SGHTA, FQGNSA. CDR3 length: 11 amino acids. Trimming stripped 5 bases from V and 9 bases from J, with 10 bases between. CDR3 region: CASSPGLAQYF. The DNA of the CDR3 is TGTGCCAGCAGCCCCGGTTTGGCCCAGTACTTC.

The V gene is TRBV9, the J gene TRBJ1-2, with TRBD1 matching over 9 bases. J was trimmed by 8 bases and V by 0 bases; bases with no gene match: 11. CDR3 length: 16 residues. Per germline, CDR1 SGDLS and CDR2 YYNGEE. CDR3: CASSVGDRGNSMGYTF. The CDR3 DNA sequence: TGTGCCAGCAGCGTAGGAGACAGGGGGAATTCTATGGGCTACACCTTC.